The 7 T cell receptor beta chains in this list originate from one sample, sequenced in a study of cytomegalovirus exposure and HLA in healthy donors. The study ran its PCR with 60 Vbeta and 13 Jbeta primers. Profiled with immunoSEQ multiplex PCR; TCRdb holds only in-frame clones, not every one. The profile shows roughly 170,000 clones, over 60% of them singletons. Input material: PBMCs. Receptors were obtained from a girl aged 5-17 years in good health and CMV-seronegative.

The genes are TRBV7-8 and TRBJ2-2; D unresolved. Trimming shortened V by 0 bases and J by 6 bases, and 5 bases separated the two germline ends. Germline loops: CDR1 SGHVS, CDR2 FQNEAQ. The CDR3 spans 13 residues. The DNA of the CDR3 is TGTGCCAGCAGCTTAGCCCTCGCCGGGGAGCTGTTTTTT. It codes for CASSLALAGELFF.

V gene TRBV10-1 combines with J gene TRBJ1-1, with 9 bases matching TRBD1. Looked up from germline, CDR1 is WNHNN and CDR2 is SYGVQD (reference sequence). The V segment lost 8 bases and the J segment 4 bases; nucleotides outside the gene matches: 2. The CDR3 length is 12 residues. The CDR3 region is CASGTGSTEAFF. Written as DNA, the CDR3 is TGCGCCAGCGGGACAGGGTCCACTGAAGCTTTCTTT.

The chain has TRBV6-5 and TRBJ1-5; perhaps TRBD1 as D (5 bases). Germline-derived CDR1 and CDR2 are MNHEY and SVGAGI. With 5 bases removed from V and 3 bases from J, the gap between germline ends came to 14 bases. The CDR3 contains 15 residues. In nucleotides, the CDR3 is TGTGCCAGCAGTCCTACAGGACGGTACAATCAGCCCCAGCATTTT. Its protein is CASSPTGRYNQPQHF.

The chain recombines TRBV27 with TRBJ1-5; possible D gene TRBD1, 5 bases. V was pared by 6 bases and J by 0 bases, with 15 bases between. The CDR3 is 16 residues long. Germline CDR1 MNHEY, CDR2 SMNVEV (reference sequence). The CDR3 DNA follows: TGTGCCAGCAGCCCGTATACAGGTAATAGCAATCAGCCCCAGCATTTT. It specifies CASSPYTGNSNQPQHF.

This sequence joins TRBV9 and TRBJ1-1; 7 positions match TRBD1. The CDR3 sequence is 12 residues long. V was clipped by 0 bases and J by 7 bases; unmatched bases: 0. CDR1 and CDR2 (germline): SGDLS, YYNGEE. The CDR3 nucleotides read TGTGCCAGCAGCGTAGGGACAGGTGAAGCTTTCTTT. Its protein product is CASSVGTGEAFF. Supplemented by reference TRBV9 and TRBJ1-1, the full variable domain reads DSGVTQTPKHLITATGQRVTLRCSPRSGDLSVYWYQQSLDQGLQFLIQYYNGEERAKGNILERFSAQQFPDLHSELNLSSLELGDSALYFCASSVGTGEAFFGQGTRLTVV.

J is TRBJ1-1 and V is TRBV5-1; 9 nucleotides agree with TRBD1. This CDR3 has 18 amino acids. CDR1 and CDR2 from the germline V gene are SGHRS and YFSETQ. J lost 2 bases, V lost 0 bases, and 11 bases had no gene match. As DNA, the CDR3 is TGCGCCAGCAGCTTGGCGGTTCGGGACAGGGTTCCCAACACTGAAGCTTTCTTT. Translated, it gives CASSLAVRDRVPNTEAFF. Drawing the rest from reference TRBV5-1 and TRBJ1-1, the complete variable domain is KAGVTQTPRYLIKTRGQQVTLSCSPISGHRSVSWYQQTPGQGLQFLFEYFSETQRNKGNFPGRFSGRQFSNSRSEMNVSTLELGDSALYLCASSLAVRDRVPNTEAFFGQGTRLTVV.

This clone appeared a single time. This chain links TRBV5-6 with TRBJ1-3; possibly TRBD1 for D (6 bases). The CDR3 is 17 amino acids. Germline values: CDR1 SGHDT, CDR2 YYEEEE. Deletions cut 4 bases from V and 0 bases from J, with 17 bases between. The CDR3 sequence is CASSRNDRSFSGNTIYF. The CDR3 bases are TGTGCCAGCAGCCGTAACGACAGGAGCTTCTCTGGAAACACCATATATTTT.